The 31 T cell receptor beta chains below were found in one sample sequenced in a study of vaccination effects on CD4 cells after COVID-19. Within the ViraFEST assay, antigen-specific CD4+ T cells underwent expansion with viral peptide pools prior to sequencing. It was after approximately 11 days of culture that CD4+ T cells were isolated. Every participant took two doses of the BNT162b2 or mRNA-1273 vaccine. Libraries were prepared by immunoSEQ multiplex PCR; TCRdb keeps only in-frame clonotypes and omits some of them. The repertoire consists of tens of thousands of clones, with about 74% occurring once and the leading ten covering about 1.4%. Their antigens are not known. Sample: CD4+ T cells from PBMCs cultured with HCoV-229E spike peptides, taken after COVID-19 vaccination. The receptor set was obtained from a human donor who received a COVID-19 vaccine.

The chain links TRBV5-4 to TRBJ1-1; D gene uncertain. Germline CDR1 reads SGHNT; CDR2 reads YYREEE (reference sequence). The CDR3 runs 15 residues. Between the trimmed V and J ends, which lost 3 bases and 3 bases, there was a span of 15 bases. In nucleotides, the CDR3 is TGTGCCAGCAGCTCCCCGACAAGGATGGACACTGAAGCTTTCTTT. Translating gives CASSSPTRMDTEAFF.

The V and J genes are TRBV18 and TRBJ2-3, with D maybe TRBD1 (7 bases). The CDR3 spans 17 residues. Trimming shortened V by 4 bases and J by 1 base, and 18 bases separated the two germline ends. Germline CDR1 is KGHSH and CDR2 is LQKENI. This CDR3 is CASSLTQGGGGTDTQYF. The CDR3 bases are TGTGCCAGCTCACTTACCCAGGGGGGCGGCGGCACAGATACGCAGTATTTT.

V usage is TRBV10-3 and J usage is TRBJ1-5; weak D call: TRBD1 (6 bases). This CDR3 has 13 residues. The V gene's germline CDR1 is ENHRY and CDR2 SYGVKD. V lost 7 bases and J lost 4, with 11 bases in between. The CDR3 coding sequence is TGTGCCATCAAGGACAGCTCAAATCAGCCCCAGCATTTT. Translating it yields CAIKDSSNQPQHF.

This CDR3 is CASSLYSGQGVPRPYEQYV. DNA of the CDR3: TGTGCCAGCAGCCTCTACTCGGGACAGGGGGTTCCCCGCCCCTACGAGCAGTACGTC. This rearrangement joins TRBV5-6 to TRBJ2-7; TRBD1 matches at 11 bases. V shed 4 bases and J 2 bases; nucleotides not matched to a gene: 17. Germline CDR1 and CDR2: SGHDT and YYEEEE. The CDR3 spans 19 residues.

The rearrangement uses TRBV12-3 or TRBV12-4 and TRBJ1-2; D gene uncertain. The V gene lost 3 bases and the J gene lost 2 bases, with 7 bases spanning the gap. This CDR3 region has 13 residues. CDR3 sequence (DNA): TGTGCCAGCAGTTTCGGGATAAACTATGGCTACACCTTC. It codes for CASSFGINYGYTF.

This clone came up a few times. This chain uses TRBV6-5 with TRBJ1-2; 8 positions match TRBD1. This CDR3 comprises 13 residues. CDR1 is MNHEY and CDR2 is SVGAGI in the germline V gene. V lost 7 bases and J lost 8; bases outside the gene matches: 9. In DNA form, the CDR3 reads TGTGCCAGCACCAATCACAGGGGGAAAGGCTACACCTTC. Amino acids: CASTNHRGKGYTF.

The chain combines TRBV20-1 with TRBJ1-1; D perhaps matches TRBD1 (6 bases). The germline CDR1 and CDR2 sequences are DFQATT and SNEGSKA (reference sequence). V shed 2 bases and J shed 10 bases, with 11 bases lying between them. CDR3 length: 11 residues. CDR3 in DNA: TGCAGTGCTAGAAACCGGGACACAGCTTTCTTT. This sequence encodes CSARNRDTAFF.

This clone has only one observation. The chain carries TRBV6-2 or TRBV6-3 and TRBJ1-1; no clear D gene. This CDR3 region has 16 residues. Looked up from germline, CDR1 is MNHEY and CDR2 is SVGEGT. Trimming took off 6 bases at V and 1 base at J, with 18 bases between the two ends. CDR3 residues: CASSSRPLTPNTEAFF. CDR3 sequence (DNA): TGTGCCAGCAGCTCCCGTCCACTCACTCCGAACACTGAAGCTTTCTTT.

The rearrangement links TRBV2 to TRBJ2-7; D uncertain. Trimming shortened V by 2 bases and J by 4 bases, and 6 bases separated the two germline ends. This CDR3 has 12 amino acids. The germline CDR1 and CDR2 sequences are SNHLY and FYNNEI. This chain's CDR3 is CASSENAYEQYV. The CDR3 DNA reads TGTGCCAGCAGTGAAAATGCGTACGAGCAGTACGTC.

J is TRBJ2-5 and V is TRBV30, with D unresolved. Per germline, CDR1 GTSNPN and CDR2 SVGIG (reference sequence). Trimming removed 7 bases from V and 5 bases from J, with 14 bases in between. The CDR3 covers 12 residues. CDR3 bases: TGTGCCTCCCGGACCCTGGGGGAGACCCAGTACTTC. This encodes CASRTLGETQYF.

The rearrangement uses TRBV25-1 and TRBJ2-3, with D perhaps TRBD1 or TRBD2 (6 bases each). The CDR3 runs 15 residues. The V gene lost 0 bases and the J gene lost 3 bases, with 10 bases spanning the gap. Germline assignment: CDR1 MGHDK and CDR2 SYGVNS. The CDR3 is CASSEYGGHTDTQYF. In DNA form, the CDR3 reads TGTGCCAGCAGTGAATACGGGGGCCATACAGATACGCAGTATTTT. The entire variable domain, with the rest obtained from reference TRBV25-1 and TRBJ2-3, is as follows: EADIYQTPRYLVIGTGKKITLECSQTMGHDKMYWYQQDPGMELHLIHYSYGVNSTEKGDLSSESTVSRIRTEHFPLTLESARPSHTSQYLCASSEYGGHTDTQYFGPGTRLTVL.

The chain combines TRBV19 with TRBJ1-4; the D is unclear. The CDR3 has 15 residues. In germline, CDR1 is LNHDA, CDR2 SQIVND (reference sequence). The V gene lost 4 bases and the J gene lost 4 bases, with 13 bases spanning the gap. In DNA form, the CDR3 reads TGTGCCAGTAGTACCAGACGGTCCAGTAATGAAAAACTGTTTTTT. It yields the protein CASSTRRSSNEKLFF.

The chain is built from TRBV6-5 and TRBJ2-2; no firm D call. The CDR3 length is 12 residues. V was shortened by 8 bases and J by 7 bases, with 11 bases between the two germline ends. Germline V CDR1 and CDR2: MNHEY, SVGAGI. CDR3 in DNA: TGTGCCAGCCGCCGTAACGTCGGGGAGCTGTTTTTT. Protein: CASRRNVGELFF.

This clone was picked up a small number of times. The V and J genes are TRBV12-3 or TRBV12-4 and TRBJ2-3, with D perhaps matching TRBD2 (6 bases). This CDR3 spans 13 amino acids. Deletions cut 6 bases from V and 6 bases from J, with 13 bases between. Here the CDR3 DNA reads TGTGCCAGCAGCCTCCGGGACTTGGATACGCAGTATTTT. Protein sequence: CASSLRDLDTQYF.

This clone was picked up a small number of times. The gene calls are TRBV18 and TRBJ1-4, with D maybe TRBD1 (6 bases). Germline V gene lookup returns CDR1 KGHSH and CDR2 LQKENI. Trimming took 3 bases from V and 8 from J, leaving 16 bases between them. The CDR3 contains 15 residues. CDR3 nucleotide sequence: TGTGCCAGCTCACCCCCTAGCAGGGGAGAAGAAAAACTGTTTTTT. Translated: CASSPPSRGEEKLFF. Based on the CDR3 plus reference TRBV18 and TRBJ1-4, the full variable domain is NAGVMQNPRHLVRRRGQEARLRCSPMKGHSHVYWYRQLPEEGLKFMVYLQKENIIDESGMPKERFSAEFPKEGPSILRIQQVVRGDSAAYFCASSPPSRGEEKLFFGSGTQLSVL.

The V gene is TRBV11-1, the J gene TRBJ2-7, with D possibly called TRBD1 or TRBD2 (5 bases each). The germline CDR1 and CDR2 sequences are SGHAT and FQDESV (reference sequence). The CDR3 runs to 14 residues. The V gene lost 4 bases and the J gene lost 2 bases, with 12 bases spanning the gap. The DNA for the CDR3 is TGTGCCAGCAGCTACTCCGGGACGCCCTACGAGCAGTACGTC. Translated: CASSYSGTPYEQYV.

The rearrangement uses TRBV6-2 or TRBV6-3 and TRBJ2-7; 7 bases are shared with TRBD1. Germline CDR1 is MNHEY and CDR2 is SVGEGT. The CDR3 covers 17 residues. V lost 2 bases, J lost 0 bases, and 10 bases stayed unmatched. The CDR3, as DNA: TGTGCCAGCAGTTACGGCGGTAGGGGACAGCCCTCCTACGAGCAGTACGTC. Amino acids: CASSYGGRGQPSYEQYV.

This clone was picked up a small number of times. The CDR3 DNA reads TGCGCCAGCAGCGCGACAGTGAACACTGAAGCTTTCTTT. Its protein is CASSATVNTEAFF. The rearrangement uses TRBV5-1 and TRBJ1-1; possible D gene TRBD1, 5 bases. Trimming cost V 4 bases and J 0 bases, with 7 bases left between them. Per the germline V gene, CDR1 is SGHRS and CDR2 is YFSETQ. The CDR3 is 13 amino acids.

This chain links TRBV24-1 with TRBJ2-3; 8 nucleotides align to TRBD2. The CDR3 spans 15 residues. Germline loops: CDR1 KGHDR, CDR2 SFDVKD. V lost 4 bases to trimming and J lost 2 bases; unmatched junction nucleotides: 4. CDR3 region: CATSDQRGYTDTQYF. The CDR3 DNA reads TGTGCCACCAGTGACCAGCGGGGGTACACAGATACGCAGTATTTT.

The CDR3: CASSGRDGLARRTLHF. For the CDR3, the DNA is TGTGCCAGCAGCGGACGGGACGGTTTAGCTCGTCGGACCCTCCACTTT. The chain combines TRBV7-2 with TRBJ1-6; a possible D gene is TRBD1 (5 bases). Trimming stripped 5 bases from V and 14 bases from J, with 25 bases between. Germline CDR1 SGHTA, CDR2 FQGNSA. This CDR3 has 16 residues.

The chain links TRBV24-1 to TRBJ1-2; D is possibly TRBD1 (5 bases). Germline V gives CDR1 KGHDR, CDR2 SFDVKD. The V end was cut by 4 bases, the J end by 4 bases, with 21 bases between. The CDR3 has 17 amino acids. DNA for the CDR3: TGTGCCACCAGTGAGGGGCCATCGGGTGGGGTTCTCTATGGCTACACCTTC. This gives the protein CATSEGPSGGVLYGYTF.

This clone has just a few counts. This sequence joins TRBV3-1 (or the pseudogene TRBV3-2) and TRBJ1-2, with TRBD1 as a possible D gene (5 bases). V was shortened by 4 bases and J by 8 bases, with 14 bases between the two germline ends. In germline, CDR1 is LGHDT, CDR2 YNNKEL (reference sequence). The CDR3 consists of 13 residues. The DNA for the CDR3 is TGTGCCAGCAGCCTTCAAGGGGCCCCAGGCTACACCTTC. It codes for CASSLQGAPGYTF.

The chain couples TRBV2 to TRBJ2-5; perhaps TRBD2 as D (6 bases). The germline V gene encodes CDR1 SNHLY and CDR2 FYNNEI. The CDR3 is 17 residues long. V was cut by 6 bases and J by 5 bases, with 25 bases left in between. CDR3 region: CASSAGARRGRKETQYF. Here the CDR3 DNA reads TGTGCCAGCAGCGCTGGCGCCCGGCGGGGACGCAAGGAGACCCAGTACTTC.

This chain links TRBV29-1 with TRBJ2-5; no reliable D call. Trimming took off 2 bases at V and 2 bases at J, with 15 bases between the two ends. This CDR3 has 15 amino acids. CDR1 SQVTM and CDR2 ANQGSEA come from the germline V gene. The CDR3 DNA reads TGCAGCGTTGAACTGGTACCATCTAAGCAAGAGACCCAGTACTTC. It encodes CSVELVPSKQETQYF.

The rearrangement uses TRBV18 and TRBJ2-3, with 10 bases identical to TRBD2. In germline, CDR1 is KGHSH, CDR2 LQKENI. The CDR3 loop spans 15 amino acids. With 6 bases clipped from V and 3 bases from J, the junction kept 6 bases outside the gene matches. The CDR3 nucleotides are TGTGCCAGCTCCCCTAGCGGGGGAGGGACAGATACGCAGTATTTT. Translated: CASSPSGGGTDTQYF.

This clone turned up a few times. This chain connects TRBV18 to TRBJ2-3; maybe TRBD2 (5 bases). Germline CDR1 KGHSH, CDR2 LQKENI. V was shortened by 1 base and J by 2 bases, with 13 bases between the two germline ends. CDR3 length: 16 amino acids. CDR3 in amino acids: CASSPRLAINTDTQYF. Written as DNA, the CDR3 is TGTGCCAGCTCACCACGTCTAGCCATCAACACAGATACGCAGTATTTT.

V and J are TRBV7-3 and TRBJ2-5, with D unclear. This CDR3 has 15 amino acids. CDR1 is SGHTA, CDR2 FQGTGA, per germline. V lost 2 bases to trimming and J lost 2 bases, with 12 bases between them. For the CDR3, the DNA is TGTGCCAGCAGCTTAGAGGCGACGATACAAGAGACCCAGTACTTC. This gives the protein CASSLEATIQETQYF. The complete variable domain, with remaining parts taken from reference TRBV7-3 and TRBJ2-5, reads GAGVSQTPSNKVTEKGKYVELRCDPISGHTALYWYRQSLGQGPEFLIYFQGTGAADDSGLPNDRFFAVRPEGSVSTLKIQRTERGDSAVYLCASSLEATIQETQYFGPGTRLLVL.

In its sample, this clone was seen a few times. This chain uses TRBV3-1 (or the pseudogene TRBV3-2) with TRBJ2-6, with D perhaps matching TRBD2 (5 bases). This CDR3 has 14 residues. Germline CDR1 and CDR2: LGHDT and YNNKEL (reference sequence). With 3 bases removed from V and 2 bases from J, the gap between germline ends came to 5 bases. The CDR3 nucleotides read TGTGCCAGCAGCCAGAGGGCTGGGGCCAACGTCCTGACTTTC. Translated: CASSQRAGANVLTF.

V is TRBV30 and J is TRBJ1-5; tentative D call: TRBD1 (6 bases). The CDR3 has 15 amino acids. Germline V gene sequence: CDR1 GTSNPN, CDR2 SVGIG (reference sequence). Between the trimmed V and J ends, which lost 0 bases and 6 bases, there was a span of 15 bases. The CDR3 spells CAWSVSGGRSQPQHF. CDR3 nucleotide sequence: TGTGCCTGGAGTGTATCCGGGGGGCGAAGTCAGCCCCAGCATTTT.

This clone was recorded only once. J is TRBJ1-5 and V is TRBV19, with D unclear. Germline values: CDR1 LNHDA, CDR2 SQIVND (reference sequence). Between the trimmed V and J ends, which lost 7 bases and 1 base, there was a span of 14 bases. The CDR3 runs 15 residues. CDR3 nucleotides: TGTGCCAGTACCCTTCGCCCAGAGAGCAATCAGCCCCAGCATTTT. Translating it yields CASTLRPESNQPQHF.

The rearrangement links TRBV5-1 to TRBJ1-3; a possible D gene is TRBD1 (5 bases). The CDR3 length is 16 residues. Trimming removed 0 bases at V and 3 bases at J, with 13 bases between. The germline CDR1 and CDR2 sequences are SGHRS and YFSETQ. This CDR3 is CASSLVGVGHGNTIYF. DNA for the CDR3: TGCGCCAGCAGCTTGGTAGGGGTTGGGCATGGAAACACCATATATTTT.